This T cell receptor beta chain is from a study of shared T cell receptors in the human thymus. J gave up 4 bases and V 4 bases, and 11 bases lay outside the gene matches. This CDR3 region has 18 residues. In germline, CDR1 is SGHRS, CDR2 YFSETQ. TCRdb keeps only in-frame clones here, not all; method: immunoSEQ multiplex PCR. The sample lists some 760,000 clones, approximately 85% occurring once. This clone was seen only a few times. These data also formed part of another study, on human thymus T cells. That investigation notes: Gene usage (both V and J) appeared biased in thymic and blood repertoires.

The source of this sequence is a girl under three years old with a congenital heart defect. Specimen: thymocytes. This chain connects TRBV5-1 to TRBJ2-5, with 15 bases aligning to TRBD2. CDR3 nucleotide sequence: TGCGCCAGCAGCCTTGGGACTAGCGGGGGGACTGTGGGAGAGACCCAGTACTTC. Encoded protein: CASSLGTSGGTVGETQYF. The whole variable domain, remainder taken from reference TRBV5-1 and TRBJ2-5, is KAGVTQTPRYLIKTRGQQVTLSCSPISGHRSVSWYQQTPGQGLQFLFEYFSETQRNKGNFPGRFSGRQFSNSRSEMNVSTLELGDSALYLCASSLGTSGGTVGETQYFGPGTRLLVL.